This T cell receptor (beta chain) came from a study of T cell responses to AZD1222 COVID-19 vaccine. Findings of the study overall: Mapped onto spike, vaccine-associated CD4 TCRs spanned it and were dominant at 160-218 and 743-854. White British donors predominated, females outnumbered males, and clonal diversity was possibly underestimated. Only after the peak T cell response were repertoires sampled.

Clones were sequenced by immunoSEQ multiplex PCR, and TCRdb holds only the in-frame ones, with some missing. The repertoire has 100,000 or so clones, approximately 87% of them found once; the top ten carry roughly 4.2%. This clone appeared once. Antigen: not known. This sample comprised peripheral blood, obtained on day 0 of MenACWY control vaccination. The sequence was collected from an adult in good health.

The CDR3: CAWRHLGDGYTF. CDR3 nucleotides: TGTGCCTGGAGACACCTCGGAGATGGCTACACCTTC. This chain links TRBV30 with TRBJ1-2; no reliable D call. Looked up from germline, CDR1 is GTSNPN and CDR2 is SVGIG (reference sequence). The length of the CDR3 is 12 residues. V was pared by 3 bases and J by 6 bases, with 11 bases between.